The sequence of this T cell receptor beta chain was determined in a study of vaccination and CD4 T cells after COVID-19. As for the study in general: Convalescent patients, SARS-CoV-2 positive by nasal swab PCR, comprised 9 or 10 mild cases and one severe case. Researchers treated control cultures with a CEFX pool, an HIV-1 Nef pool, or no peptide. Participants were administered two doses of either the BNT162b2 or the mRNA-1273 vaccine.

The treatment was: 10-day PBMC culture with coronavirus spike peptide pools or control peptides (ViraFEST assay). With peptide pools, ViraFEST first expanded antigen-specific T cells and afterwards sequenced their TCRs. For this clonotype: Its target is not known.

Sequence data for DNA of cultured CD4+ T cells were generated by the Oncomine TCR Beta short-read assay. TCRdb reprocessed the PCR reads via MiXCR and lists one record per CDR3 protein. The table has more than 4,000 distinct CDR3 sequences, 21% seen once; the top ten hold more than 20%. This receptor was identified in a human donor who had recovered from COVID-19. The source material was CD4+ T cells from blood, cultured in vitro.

CDR3 protein: CASSQPTSGTTQYF. CDR3 DNA sequence: TGTGCCAGCAGCCAACCGACTAGCGGTACTACGCAGTATTTT. This chain links TRBV3-1 with TRBJ2-3; TRBD2 matches 9 bases. The length of the CDR3 is 14 residues. CDR1 is LGHDT and CDR2 is YNNKEL in the germline V gene (reference sequence). V gave up 2 bases and J gave up 8 bases; unmatched junction bases: 5.